The rows below give T cell receptor beta chains drawn from one sample of a study of blood T cells in healthy people across ages. TCRdb ran MiXCR on the 5' RACE reads and lists one entry per CDR3 protein. In the table there are 1 million to 1.2 million distinct CDR3 sequences, less than 45% of which are singletons. The specimen was blood. The receptors shown here come from a man aged 18 to 29 in good health. Each CDR3 is given with its conserved first and last residue. D genes are given only for firm matches. Size is omitted from some rows. Given values are once, few, many or a class for expanded clones.

TRBV13	many	TRBD1	TRBJ1-4	CASSLRQGNEKLFF	TGTGCCAGCAGTCTTAGACAGGGTAATGAAAAACTGTTTTTT
TRBV29-1	few	TRBD1	TRBJ2-7	CSVEVFDRAHEQYF	TGCAGCGTTGAAGTCTTCGACAGGGCCCACGAGCAGTACTTC
TRBV4-1	.	.	TRBJ2-2	CASSQEPGTGEMFF	TGCGCCAGCAGCCAAGAACCCGGGACCGGGGAGATGTTTTTT
TRBV12-3/TRBV12-4	.	.	TRBJ2-3	CASSSSKGAEDTQYF	.
TRBV9	.	TRBD1	TRBJ2-3	CASSATGGVGTDTQYF	TGTGCCAGCAGCGCCACAGGGGGAGTGGGGACAGATACGCAGTATTTT
TRBV7-2	.	.	TRBJ1-5	CASSLDGGFVQPQHF	TGTGCCAGCAGCTTAGACGGGGGGTTCGTTCAGCCCCAGCATTTT
TRBV12-3/TRBV12-4	.	.	TRBJ2-7	CASSRTQRYEQYF	TGTGCCAGCAGTCGGACACAGCGCTACGAGCAGTACTTC
TRBV10-3	once	TRBD1	TRBJ1-5	CGISAQGIGSNQPQHF	TGTGGCATCAGTGCACAGGGGATAGGTAGCAATCAGCCCCAGCATTTT
TRBV6-6	many	TRBD1	TRBJ1-2	CASSLDRENYGYTF	TGTGCCAGCAGCCTGGACAGGGAGAACTATGGCTACACCTTC
TRBV11-2	.	TRBD1	TRBJ1-4	CASSLATMRGLTGGLFF	TGTGCCAGCAGCTTAGCCACGATGAGGGGGCTCACAGGCGGACTGTTTTTT
TRBV24-1	.	.	TRBJ1-1	CATSDWGTSTIWGTTRNTEAFF	TGTGCCACCAGTGACTGGGGAACTAGCACGATTTGGGGGACAACGAGGAACACTGAAGCTTTCTTT
TRBV12-3/TRBV12-4	.	TRBD1	TRBJ1-4	CASSSSGTGREKLFF	TGTGCCAGCAGTTCTTCCGGGACAGGGCGTGAAAAACTGTTTTTT
TRBV27	.	.	TRBJ2-6	CVSKGDAERATISGANVLTF	TGTGTCAGCAAAGGGGACGCAGAACGAGCGACCATATCTGGGGCCAACGTCCTGACTTTC
TRBV4-1	.	.	TRBJ2-7	CASSQGRGVYNEQYF	TGCGCCAGCAGCCAAGGCAGGGGGGTTTACAATGAGCAGTACTTC